Below are 8 T cell receptor beta chains sequenced from a single sample in a study of blood T cell repertoires in COVID-19. Sequenced by immunoSEQ multiplex PCR; TCRdb stores in-frame clones only, minus some. This sample has a few hundred thousand clones, with roughly nine tenths found just once. What was sequenced was peripheral blood. The origin of the receptors is a woman aged 40 to 49 who had recovered from COVID-19.

CDR3 amino acids: CASSSDRAYGYTF. The DNA for the CDR3 is TGTGCCAGCAGCTCGGACAGGGCCTATGGCTACACCTTC. This chain joins TRBV5-4 and TRBJ1-2; 8 bases are shared with TRBD1. V shed 3 bases, J shed 4 bases, and the junction held 2 bases outside the gene matches. Germline V gene lookup returns CDR1 SGHNT and CDR2 YYREEE (reference sequence). The CDR3 is 13 residues long.

The chain combines TRBV21-1 with TRBJ2-1; TRBD1 is taken as the D call from the table, unchecked against the DNA. TRBV21-1 is a known pseudogene. The CDR3 extends over 17 amino acids. CDR3 sequence reads: CASSNAGTGLSYNEQFF. DNA for the CDR3: TGTGCCAGCAGCAACGCCGGGACAGGGCTCAGTTACAATGAGCAGTTCTTC.

This chain uses TRBV6-6 with TRBJ2-2; 10 nucleotides line up with TRBD2. Germline loops: CDR1 MNHNY, CDR2 SVGAGI (reference sequence). The CDR3 contains 15 residues. Unmatched junction bases numbered 3, after V lost 2 bases and J lost 6 bases. The CDR3 DNA reads as TGTGCCAGCAGTTACCGGACTAGCGGAGCCGGGGAGCTGTTTTTT. Its translation: CASSYRTSGAGELFF.

This sequence joins TRBV9 and TRBJ2-7; the D is unclear. V lost 2 bases and J lost 4, with 10 bases in between. The CDR3 loop spans 13 amino acids. The germline CDR1 and CDR2 sequences are SGDLS and YYNGEE. The CDR3 is CASSVSSGYEQYF. CDR3 DNA: TGTGCCAGCAGCGTCAGTTCTGGTTACGAGCAGTACTTC.

The chain is built from TRBV19 and TRBJ1-3; TRBD1 might be the D (6 bases). The CDR3 has 14 residues. Per the germline V gene, CDR1 is LNHDA and CDR2 is SQIVND (reference sequence). Trimming pared 3 bases from V and 4 bases from J, leaving 10 bases between. The CDR3 here is CASSIIGQGNTIYF. The CDR3 DNA reads TGTGCCAGTAGTATCATAGGACAGGGAAACACCATATATTTT.

This clone was seen at least ten times. The chain combines TRBV19 with TRBJ1-1; unclear D gene. This CDR3 spans 13 amino acids. Trimming took off 1 base at V and 1 base at J, with 4 bases between the two ends. CDR1 and CDR2 from the germline V gene are LNHDA and SQIVND (reference sequence). The CDR3 bases are TGTGCCAGTAGTATAGGGCAGAACACTGAAGCTTTCTTT. The encoded protein is CASSIGQNTEAFF.

This sequence joins TRBV24-1 and TRBJ2-1, with 8 positions matching TRBD2. The junction had 15 bases not matched to a gene; V was cut back by 2 bases and J by 10 bases. CDR3 length: 17 residues. Germline V CDR1 and CDR2: KGHDR, SFDVKD. CDR3 in DNA: TGTGCCACCAGTGATTCATCCGGGACTAGGTTACTCTACGAGCAGTTCTTC. This codes for CATSDSSGTRLLYEQFF.

The chain combines TRBV5-3 with TRBJ1-5, with 9 bases identical to TRBD1. TRBV5-3 is an open reading frame, and its role is uncertain. The CDR3 loop spans 16 amino acids. Trimming cost V 3 bases and J 5 bases; bases outside gene matches: 9. CDR3 residues: CARSSNRGPLDQPQHF. In nucleotides, the CDR3 is TGTGCCAGAAGCTCTAACAGGGGGCCCCTGGATCAGCCCCAGCATTTT.